This is a list of T cell receptor beta chains from one sample in a study of cytomegalovirus exposure and HLA in healthy donors. Clones were sequenced by immunoSEQ multiplex PCR, and TCRdb holds only the in-frame ones, with some missing. The sample data list around 130,000 clones. The sequenced sample was PBMCs. Receptors were obtained from a woman in her thirties or forties in good health and CMV-seronegative. CDR3s include the opening cysteine and the closing phenylalanine or tryptophan.

TRBV9 CASSVGGGGNQPQHF
TRBV9 CASSPGGGNTGELFF
TRBV5-4 CASSPNTAGGGKLFF
TRBV20-1 CSARRTDTQYF
TRBV7-2 CASSLGGSRNEKLFF
TRBV5-1 CASSLDSYSTDTQYF
TRBV7-6 CASSSPGQGSYEQYF
TRBV5-1 CASSPSSGGAYNEQFF
TRBV9 CASSVGQGIGQETQYF
TRBV6-1 CASSSGGAAEKLFF
TRBV5-8 CASSLFVRTENEKLFF
TRBV28 CASSPRDFEGELFF
TRBV6-5 CASRSPSTDTQYF
TRBV28 CASRRQIEAFF
TRBV6-6 CASSPGPTGITGELFF
TRBV7-9 CASSSGGPLHF
TRBV9 CASSVDLSSSYEQYF
TRBV27 CASSLLRAGGYTF
TRBV28 CASRDSVNEQFF
TRBV6-1 CASTDSNYGYTF
TRBV6-5 CASRGQGGKTEAFF
TRBV6-1 CASRGQGTEAFF
TRBV7-6 CASSSTGGNTQYF
TRBV6-5 CASSLPTGIYNEQFF
TRBV7-2 CASSLGGQVQETQYF